This is a list of T cell receptor beta chains from one sample in a study of T cells after yellow fever vaccination. TCRdb re-called the 5' RACE reads with MiXCR, one entry per CDR3 protein. The sample shows around 500,000 distinct CDR3 sequences, less than 25% of them seen only once. The starting material was PBMCs, obtained around 3 weeks after the first yellow fever vaccination. Every receptor here comes from a man younger than 30 who received the YFV17D yellow fever vaccine. CDR3s include the opening cysteine and the closing phenylalanine or tryptophan. The D gene is left open where the match is weak. Expanded clones get a size class; other rows say once, few or many, or leave the size out.

length,size,J,V,D,CDR3,DNA
17,NA,TRBJ1-3,TRBV5-5,NA,CASSLGPTMDSGNTIYF,TGTGCCAGCAGCTTGGGACCGACGATGGACTCTGGAAACACCATATATTTT
14,few,TRBJ1-6,TRBV12-3/TRBV12-4,NA,CASGSGISGSPLHF,TGTGCCAGCGGATCAGGGATTTCAGGTTCACCCCTCCACTTT
17,NA,TRBJ1-1,TRBV4-3,NA,CASSQEGFGGDNTEAFF,TGCGCCAGCAGCCAAGAAGGCTTTGGAGGGGATAACACTGAAGCTTTCTTT
13,many,TRBJ1-2,TRBV12-3/TRBV12-4,NA,CASSRGRGYGYTF,TGTGCCAGCAGTCGCGGGAGAGGCTATGGCTACACCTTC
14,few,TRBJ2-1,TRBV20-1,TRBD2,CSASTAGGPGEQFF,TGCAGTGCTAGCACAGCGGGGGGGCCGGGGGAGCAGTTCTTC
17,NA,TRBJ2-2,TRBV9,TRBD2,CASSSRLAGGQGGELFF,TGTGCCAGCAGCTCTCGCCTAGCGGGGGGGCAAGGCGGGGAGCTGTTTTTT
14,few,TRBJ1-1,TRBV29-1,NA,CSVEDRWDLTEAFF,TGCAGCGTTGAAGATCGGTGGGATCTCACTGAAGCTTTCTTT
15,NA,TRBJ2-5,TRBV11-2,NA,CASSLVLARGETQYF,TGTGCCAGCAGCTTAGTCTTGGCCAGAGGGGAGACCCAGTACTTC
12,few,TRBJ2-5,TRBV6-2/TRBV6-3,NA,CAGSPGFETQYF,TGTGCCGGCTCTCCGGGTTTTGAGACCCAGTACTTC
15,NA,TRBJ1-4,TRBV12-3/TRBV12-4,NA,CASSFEGFGNEKLFF,TGTGCCAGCAGTTTTGAGGGGTTCGGTAATGAAAAACTGTTTTTT
14,NA,TRBJ2-1,TRBV20-1,TRBD2,CSAAEAGFYNEQFF,TGCAGTGCTGCAGAAGCGGGATTCTACAATGAGCAGTTCTTC
14,NA,TRBJ1-1,TRBV5-6,NA,CASSLSRMNTEAFF,TGTGCCAGCAGCTTGAGTCGAATGAACACTGAAGCTTTCTTT
13,NA,TRBJ2-5,TRBV28,NA,CASVGAYQETQYF,TGTGCCAGCGTGGGGGCGTACCAAGAGACCCAGTACTTC
21,NA,TRBJ2-7,TRBV11-2,TRBD1,CASSLVLAANPRQGALYEQYF,TGTGCCAGCAGCTTAGTTCTTGCGGCGAACCCCAGACAGGGGGCTTTGTACGAGCAGTACTTC
17,few,TRBJ2-6,TRBV5-1,NA,CASSLEAGSTGANVLTF,TGCGCCAGCAGCTTGGAAGCAGGGAGCACTGGGGCCAACGTCCTGACTTTC
14,NA,TRBJ2-3,TRBV27,NA,CASRTGLLIDTQYF,TGTGCCAGCCGCACGGGACTTTTGATAGATACGCAGTATTTT
11,few,TRBJ1-5,TRBV12-3/TRBV12-4,NA,CASLPDQPQHF,TGTGCCAGCCTCCCTGATCAGCCCCAGCATTTT
20,NA,TRBJ1-1,TRBV4-3,NA,CASSRFRGVGTILSDTEAFF,TGCGCCAGCAGCCGGTTCCGGGGTGTGGGGACAATTTTATCGGACACTGAAGCTTTCTTT
15,NA,TRBJ1-2,TRBV9,TRBD1,CASSQPTGGRGGYTF,TGTGCCAGCAGCCAACCGACAGGGGGACGAGGGGGCTACACCTTC
14,NA,TRBJ2-4,TRBV6-1,TRBD1,CASSKDRAKDIQYF,TGTGCCAGCAGTAAAGACAGGGCCAAAGACATTCAGTACTTC
10,many,TRBJ2-3,TRBV11-2,NA,CASSSYTQYF,TGTGCCAGCAGCTCCTATACGCAGTATTTT
19,NA,TRBJ1-4,TRBV28,TRBD1,CASSSSRLHRGSWNEKLFF,TGTGCCAGCAGTTCTTCCCGATTACACAGGGGGAGTTGGAATGAAAAACTGTTTTTT
13,NA,TRBJ2-2,TRBV9,NA,CASGDPNTGELFF,TGTGCCAGCGGAGACCCGAACACCGGGGAGCTGTTTTTT
16,NA,TRBJ2-5,TRBV4-2,TRBD2,CASSQDRTGGSETQYF,TGTGCCAGCAGCCAAGATCGAACGGGGGGTTCGGAGACCCAGTACTTC
12,NA,TRBJ2-5,TRBV11-2,NA,CASSFGGGTQYF,TGTGCCAGCAGCTTTGGCGGTGGGACCCAGTACTTC
14,NA,TRBJ2-3,TRBV25-1,NA,CASSDEGVTDTQYF,TGTGCCAGCAGTGACGAGGGGGTGACAGATACGCAGTATTTT
16,NA,TRBJ2-1,TRBV19,TRBD1,CASSSTGTGRYNEQFF,TGTGCCAGTAGTTCAACCGGGACAGGGAGATACAATGAGCAGTTCTTC
15,NA,TRBJ2-5,TRBV5-5,NA,CASSPRPSVSETQYF,TGTGCCAGCAGCCCACGCCCTTCTGTGTCAGAGACCCAGTACTTC
18,NA,TRBJ2-6,TRBV5-1,TRBD1,CASSSFGTDPTGANVLTF,TGCGCCAGCAGCTCTTTCGGGACAGATCCAACTGGGGCCAACGTCCTGACTTTC
15,NA,TRBJ2-1,TRBV4-1,TRBD1,CASSPYGQAHNEQFF,TGCGCCAGCAGCCCTTACGGACAGGCACACAATGAGCAGTTCTTC
16,NA,TRBJ1-1,TRBV6-5,NA,CASSYGGPPLNTEAFF,TGTGCCAGCAGTTACGGGGGTCCTCCCTTGAACACTGAAGCTTTCTTT
13,NA,TRBJ1-1,TRBV7-2,NA,CASSQDGSTEAFF,TGTGCCAGCAGCCAGGACGGAAGCACTGAAGCTTTCTTT
15,few,TRBJ1-3,TRBV4-2,NA,CASSRLDSSGNTIYF,TGTGCCAGCAGCCGCCTGGACAGCTCTGGAAACACCATATATTTT
21,NA,TRBJ1-4,TRBV3-1,TRBD1,CASSQESPHPGQGAVVEKLFF,TGTGCCAGCAGCCAAGAATCCCCCCACCCGGGACAGGGGGCCGTTGTTGAAAAACTGTTTTTT
14,many,TRBJ2-5,TRBV7-7,NA,CASSPQQGQETQYF,TGTGCTAGCAGCCCGCAGCAGGGACAAGAGACCCAGTACTTC
13,many,TRBJ2-3,TRBV5-5,NA,CASRVGATDTQYF,TGTGCCAGTCGAGTGGGGGCCACAGATACGCAGTATTTT
13,many,TRBJ1-1,TRBV7-2,NA,CASSPGPSQGAFF,TGTGCCAGCAGCCCTGGGCCTTCCCAGGGAGCTTTCTTT
13,NA,TRBJ1-3,TRBV20-1,NA,CSAIYGVGNTIYF,TGCAGTGCTATATACGGGGTCGGAAACACCATATATTTT
15,NA,TRBJ2-2,TRBV7-3,NA,CASSLTPKNTGELFF,TGTGCCAGCAGCTTAACCCCCAAAAACACCGGGGAGCTGTTTTTT
14,NA,TRBJ2-3,TRBV3-1,NA,CASSQAWSRDTQYF,TGTGCCAGCAGCCAAGCGTGGAGTAGAGATACGCAGTATTTT
15,NA,TRBJ2-7,TRBV27,TRBD2,CASSPSSGGAYEQYF,TGTGCCAGCAGTCCCTCGAGCGGGGGTGCCTACGAGCAGTACTTC
14,few,TRBJ1-2,TRBV5-1,NA,CASSPITGYNGYTF,TGCGCCAGCAGCCCAATTACAGGGTACAATGGCTACACCTTC